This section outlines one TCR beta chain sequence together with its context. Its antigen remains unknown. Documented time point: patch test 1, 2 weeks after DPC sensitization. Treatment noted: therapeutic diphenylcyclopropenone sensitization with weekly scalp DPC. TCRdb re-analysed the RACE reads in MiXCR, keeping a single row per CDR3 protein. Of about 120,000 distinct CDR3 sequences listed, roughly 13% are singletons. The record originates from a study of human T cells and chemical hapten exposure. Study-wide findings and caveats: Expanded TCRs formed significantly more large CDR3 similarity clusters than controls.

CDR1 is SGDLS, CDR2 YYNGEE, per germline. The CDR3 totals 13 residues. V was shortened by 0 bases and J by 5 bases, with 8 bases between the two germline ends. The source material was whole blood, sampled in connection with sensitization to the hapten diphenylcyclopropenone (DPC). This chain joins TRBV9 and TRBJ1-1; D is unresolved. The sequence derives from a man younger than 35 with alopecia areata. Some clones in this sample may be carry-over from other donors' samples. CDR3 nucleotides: TGTGCCAGCAGCGTAGCTCCGGGGACTGAAGCTTTCTTT. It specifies CASSVAPGTEAFF.